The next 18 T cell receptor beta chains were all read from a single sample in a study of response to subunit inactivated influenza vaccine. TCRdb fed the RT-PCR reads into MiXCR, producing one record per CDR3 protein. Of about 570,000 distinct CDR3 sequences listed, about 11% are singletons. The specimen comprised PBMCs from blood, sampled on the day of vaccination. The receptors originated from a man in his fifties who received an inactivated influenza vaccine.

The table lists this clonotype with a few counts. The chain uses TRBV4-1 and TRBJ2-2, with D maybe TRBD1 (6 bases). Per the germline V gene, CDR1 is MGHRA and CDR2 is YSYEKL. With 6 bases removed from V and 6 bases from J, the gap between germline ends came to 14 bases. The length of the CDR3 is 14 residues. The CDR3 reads CASSQGSEAGELFF. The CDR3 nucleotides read TGCGCCAGCAGTCAGGGGTCAGAGGCCGGGGAGCTGTTTTTT.

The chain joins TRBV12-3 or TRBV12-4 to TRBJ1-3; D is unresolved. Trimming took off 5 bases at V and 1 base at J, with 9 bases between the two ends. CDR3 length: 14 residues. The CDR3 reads CASSRSGSGNTIYF. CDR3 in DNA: TGTGCCAGCAGTAGATCGGGTTCTGGAAACACCATATATTTT.

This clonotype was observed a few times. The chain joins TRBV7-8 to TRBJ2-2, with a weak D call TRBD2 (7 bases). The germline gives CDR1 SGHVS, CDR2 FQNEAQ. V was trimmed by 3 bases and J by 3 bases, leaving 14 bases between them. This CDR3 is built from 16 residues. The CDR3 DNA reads TGTGCCAGCAGCTTCGGAGGCGGGGGCTACACCGGGGAGCTGTTTTTT. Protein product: CASSFGGGGYTGELFF.

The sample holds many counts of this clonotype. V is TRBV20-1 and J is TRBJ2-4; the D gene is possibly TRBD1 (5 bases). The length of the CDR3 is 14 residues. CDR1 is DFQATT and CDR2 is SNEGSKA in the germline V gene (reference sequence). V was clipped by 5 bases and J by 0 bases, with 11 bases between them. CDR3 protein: CSADSRLAKNIQYF. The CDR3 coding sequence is TGCAGTGCTGACAGCCGGTTAGCCAAAAACATTCAGTACTTC.

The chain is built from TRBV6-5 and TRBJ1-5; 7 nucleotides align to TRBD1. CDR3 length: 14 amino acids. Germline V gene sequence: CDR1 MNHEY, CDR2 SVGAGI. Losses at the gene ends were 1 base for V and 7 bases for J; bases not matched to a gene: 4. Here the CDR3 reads CASSYLTGSQPQHF. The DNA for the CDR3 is TGTGCCAGCAGTTACTTGACAGGGAGCCAGCCCCAGCATTTT.

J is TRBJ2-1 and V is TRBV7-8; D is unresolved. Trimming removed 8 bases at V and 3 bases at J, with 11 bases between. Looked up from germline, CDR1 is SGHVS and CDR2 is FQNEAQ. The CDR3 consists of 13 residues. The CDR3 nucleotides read TGTGCCAGCGGGCCTAGAAGCTACAATGAGCAGTTCTTC. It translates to CASGPRSYNEQFF.

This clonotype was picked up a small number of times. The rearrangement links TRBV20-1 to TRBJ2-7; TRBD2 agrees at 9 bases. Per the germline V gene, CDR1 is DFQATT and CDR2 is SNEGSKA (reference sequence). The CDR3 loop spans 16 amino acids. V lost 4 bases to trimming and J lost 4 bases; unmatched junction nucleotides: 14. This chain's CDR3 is CSATSASGTVAYEQYF. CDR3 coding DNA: TGCAGTGCTACGTCGGCTAGCGGGACAGTAGCTTACGAGCAGTACTTC.

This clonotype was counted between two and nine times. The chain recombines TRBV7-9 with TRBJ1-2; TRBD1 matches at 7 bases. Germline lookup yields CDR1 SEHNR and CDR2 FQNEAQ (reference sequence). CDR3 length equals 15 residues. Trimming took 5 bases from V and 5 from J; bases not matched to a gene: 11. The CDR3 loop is CASSQADREGYGYTF. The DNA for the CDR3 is TGTGCCAGCAGCCAAGCCGACAGGGAAGGGTATGGCTACACCTTC. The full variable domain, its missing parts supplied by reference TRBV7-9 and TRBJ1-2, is DTGVSQNPRHKITKRGQNVTFRCDPISEHNRLYWYRQTLGQGPEFLTYFQNEAQLEKSRLLSDRFSAERPKGSFSTLEIQRTEQGDSAMYLCASSQADREGYGYTFGSGTRLTVV.

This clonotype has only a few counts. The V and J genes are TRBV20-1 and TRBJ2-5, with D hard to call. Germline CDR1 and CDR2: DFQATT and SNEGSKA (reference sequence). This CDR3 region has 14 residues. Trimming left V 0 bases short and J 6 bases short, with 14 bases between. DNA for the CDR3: TGCAGTGCTAGAGATCGAAAGGGATCGCAGACCCAGTACTTC. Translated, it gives CSARDRKGSQTQYF.

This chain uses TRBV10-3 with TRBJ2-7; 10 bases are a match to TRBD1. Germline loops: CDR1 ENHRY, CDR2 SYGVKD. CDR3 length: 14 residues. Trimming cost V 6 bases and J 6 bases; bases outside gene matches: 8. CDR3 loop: CAISSGTGEVEQYF. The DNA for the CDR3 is TGTGCCATCAGCTCCGGGACAGGGGAGGTCGAGCAGTACTTC.

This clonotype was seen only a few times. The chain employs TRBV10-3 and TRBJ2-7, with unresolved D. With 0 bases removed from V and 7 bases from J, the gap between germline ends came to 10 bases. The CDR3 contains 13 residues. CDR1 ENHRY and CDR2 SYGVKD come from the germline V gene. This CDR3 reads CAISESAVREQYF. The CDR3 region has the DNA TGTGCCATCAGTGAGTCTGCAGTTAGGGAGCAGTACTTC.

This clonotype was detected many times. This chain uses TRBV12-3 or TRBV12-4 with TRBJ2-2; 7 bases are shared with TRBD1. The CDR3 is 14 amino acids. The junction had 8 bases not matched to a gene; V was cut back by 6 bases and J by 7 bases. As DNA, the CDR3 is TGTGCCAGCAGGACCGGGACAGTTAGCGGGGAGCTGTTTTTT. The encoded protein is CASRTGTVSGELFF.

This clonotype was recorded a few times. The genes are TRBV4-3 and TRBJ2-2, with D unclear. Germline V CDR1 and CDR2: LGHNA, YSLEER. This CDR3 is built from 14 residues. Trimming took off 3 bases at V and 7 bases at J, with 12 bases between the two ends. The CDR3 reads CASSQGGFGGELFF. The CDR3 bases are TGCGCCAGCAGCCAGGGCGGCTTCGGCGGGGAGCTGTTTTTT.

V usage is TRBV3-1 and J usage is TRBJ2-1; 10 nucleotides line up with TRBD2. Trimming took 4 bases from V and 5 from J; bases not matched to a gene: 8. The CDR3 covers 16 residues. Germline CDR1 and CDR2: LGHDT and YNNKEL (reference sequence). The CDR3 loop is CASSRPGLAFNNEQFF. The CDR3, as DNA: TGTGCCAGCAGCCGACCGGGACTAGCGTTTAACAATGAGCAGTTCTTC.

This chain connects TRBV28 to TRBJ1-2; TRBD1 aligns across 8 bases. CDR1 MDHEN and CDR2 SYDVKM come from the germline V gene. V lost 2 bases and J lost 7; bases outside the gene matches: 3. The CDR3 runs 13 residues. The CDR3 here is CASSLQGARGYTF. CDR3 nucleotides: TGTGCCAGCAGTTTACAGGGGGCTCGTGGCTACACCTTC.

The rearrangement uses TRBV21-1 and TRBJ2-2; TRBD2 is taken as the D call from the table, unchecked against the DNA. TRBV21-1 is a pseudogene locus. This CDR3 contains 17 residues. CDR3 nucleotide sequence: TGTGCCAGCAGCAGTGCCCAGCGGGAACTAAACACCGGGGAGCTGTTTTTT. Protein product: CASSSAQRELNTGELFF.

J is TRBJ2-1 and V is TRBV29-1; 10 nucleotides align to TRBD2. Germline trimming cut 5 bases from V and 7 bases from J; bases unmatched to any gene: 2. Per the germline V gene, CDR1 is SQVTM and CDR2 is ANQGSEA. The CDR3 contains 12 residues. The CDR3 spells CSVSGRANEQFF. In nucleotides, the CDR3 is TGCAGCGTTAGCGGGAGGGCTAATGAGCAGTTCTTC.

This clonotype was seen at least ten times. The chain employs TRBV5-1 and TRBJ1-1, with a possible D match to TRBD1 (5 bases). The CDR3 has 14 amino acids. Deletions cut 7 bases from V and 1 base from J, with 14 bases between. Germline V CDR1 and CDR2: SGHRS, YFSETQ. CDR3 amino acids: CASRDVEGNTEAFF. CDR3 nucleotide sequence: TGCGCCAGCCGGGACGTCGAAGGGAACACTGAAGCTTTCTTT.